This T cell receptor beta chain derives from a study of a mutant IDH1 vaccine in newly diagnosed glioma. Study-wide background: Week 35 held visit V12, while week 47 held visit V13. Study-wide results and caveats: The study observed vaccine-induced immune responses in about 93% of patients.

The CDR3 totals 14 residues. V was pared by 6 bases and J by 8 bases, with 9 bases of the junction left unmatched. The germline CDR1 and CDR2 sequences are SQVTM and ANQGSEA. Time point denoted: week 47, end of study. The study gave 300 ug of mutant IDH1 20-mer peptide per vaccine dose, with topical imiquimod. This table comes from immunoSEQ multiplex PCR, and its TCRdb copy is limited to in-frame clones, with some not included. The sample has tens of thousands of clones, approximately 80% seen once. As to this clone: What it binds is unknown.

The sample in question was PBMCs, obtained from a glioma patient whose treatment included an IDH1 peptide vaccine. This sequence was found in a woman in her thirties or forties with glioma. Some clones in this sample may be carry-over from other donors' samples. This chain links TRBV29-1 with TRBJ2-2, with 10 nucleotides matching TRBD1. The CDR3 coding sequence is TGCAGCGTGGGGACAGGGGAAAGGAGGGGGGAGCTGTTTTTT. Translated, it gives CSVGTGERRGELFF.